This TCR beta chain was documented in a study of blood T cell repertoires in COVID-19 (dated by TCRdb to the early 2020s). The study in broad terms: Samples from collaborators originated in the United States, Italy and Spain and spanned both the acute and convalescent phases of COVID-19. Deeply sampled blood TCRbeta repertoires from subjects exposed to, actively infected with, or recovered from COVID-19 were included in the dataset. Sample metadata almost always included a de-identified subject ID, COVID-19 status, age in years and sex. Samples came from the ongoing ImmuneRACE study (first 160 participants) plus 1,254 subjects from 6 global collaborators. The prospective study material was composed of cDNA or gDNA derived from T cells, B-cell-depleted T cells, or PBMCs. HLA class I and class II types, where available, came from metadata supplied by the sample provider rather than from assay-based typing. The repertoires were released in a freely available public database intended as a resource for research on the immune response to SARS-CoV-2. Overall study outcomes, separate from this receptor: Clinical and demographic metadata were provided uncurated, with the amount varying by source and participant.

Participants in the prospective study were aged roughly 18 to 100 years, lived in under 30 United States geographic areas, and enrolled through a virtual design. In the prospective study, participants were assigned to cohorts based on the clinical history participants reported in a screening survey and a study questionnaire. Recovered participants in ImmuneRACE Cohort 3 were defined as having two consecutive negative NP/OP PCR tests, clearance from a healthcare professional, or resolution of symptoms. Mobile phlebotomists in the prospective study collected whole blood, serum and a nasopharyngeal or oropharyngeal swab from every participant. Prospective study participants could optionally give additional blood draws and questionnaires over a roughly 2-month period. Blood samples from the prospective study were shipped frozen or at room temperature prior to DNA extraction. TCRbeta CDR3 regions were amplified from genomic DNA using the immunoSEQ Assay, a bias-controlled multiplex PCR. The original pipeline was this. The number of nucleated cells in each sample was estimated by amplification of reference gene primers within the assay. To quantify the absolute abundance of each unique TCRbeta CDR3 rearrangement, sequence reads were collapsed and filtered. For each sample, productive Simpson clonality was calculated by taking the square root of Simpson's diversity index across productive rearrangements. The source is immuneACCESS, and TCRdb retained only in-frame sequences with V and J called. Part of the clones is not carried over; for the studies checked, unresolved V genes explain less than half of this, and the remainder is unexplained. That table gives V, J and clone size, and the DNA gave D and trimming. The sample yields about 380,000 clones; 87% were counted once. The top ten clones comprise 1% to 1.5% of the sample.

As for this clone: The clone's antigen remains unknown. Within one base of it there is no much larger clone, and no base qualities were kept.

Including the terminal cysteine and phenylalanine, the CDR3 comprises 13 residues. Of all the DNA, just the CDR3 is kept, 39 bases in frame from base 1. The germline ends are 10 bases apart after V is trimmed by 3 bases and J by 4 bases. CDR1 and CDR2, looked up from the germline V gene, are SGHNT and YENEEA. The chain links TRBV11-3 with TRBJ2-7; the D gene is possibly TRBD1, with 5 bases matching. Sequenced material: PBMCs or T cells enriched from blood (not recorded which). This TCR was sampled from a man aged 25 to 40 who had recovered from COVID-19. The nucleotide sequence reads as follows: TGTGCCAGCAGCTTCCGCCCAGGGTACGAGCAGTACTTC. Translated, it reads CASSFRPGYEQYF.